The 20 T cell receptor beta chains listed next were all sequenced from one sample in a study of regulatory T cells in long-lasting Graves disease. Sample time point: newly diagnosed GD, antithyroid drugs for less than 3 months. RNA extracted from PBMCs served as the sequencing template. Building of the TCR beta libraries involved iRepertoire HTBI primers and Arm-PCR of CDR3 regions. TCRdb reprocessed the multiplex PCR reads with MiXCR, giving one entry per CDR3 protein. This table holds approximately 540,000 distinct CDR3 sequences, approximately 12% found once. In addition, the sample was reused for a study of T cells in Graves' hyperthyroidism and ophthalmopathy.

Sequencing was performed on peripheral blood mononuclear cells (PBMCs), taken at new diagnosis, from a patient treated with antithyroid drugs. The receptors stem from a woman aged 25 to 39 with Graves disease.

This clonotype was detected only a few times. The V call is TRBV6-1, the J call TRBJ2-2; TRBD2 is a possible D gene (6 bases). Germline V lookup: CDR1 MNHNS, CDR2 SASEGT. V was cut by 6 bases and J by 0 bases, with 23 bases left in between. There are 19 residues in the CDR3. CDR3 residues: CASRRRDGGIGANTGELFF. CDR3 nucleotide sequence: TGTGCCAGCAGGAGGAGGGACGGAGGTATCGGTGCGAACACCGGGGAGCTGTTTTTT.

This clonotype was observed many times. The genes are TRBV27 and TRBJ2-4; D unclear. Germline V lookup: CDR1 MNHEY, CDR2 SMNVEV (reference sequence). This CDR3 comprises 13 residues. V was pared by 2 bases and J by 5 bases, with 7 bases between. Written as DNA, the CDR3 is TGTGCCAGCAGTTTACGTCGAGAAAACATTCAGTACTTC. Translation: CASSLRRENIQYF.

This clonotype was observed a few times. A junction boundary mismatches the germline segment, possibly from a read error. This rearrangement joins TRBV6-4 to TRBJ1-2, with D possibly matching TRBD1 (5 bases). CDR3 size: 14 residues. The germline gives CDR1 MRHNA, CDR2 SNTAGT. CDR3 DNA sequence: TGTGCCAGCAGTTACTCGAAGGTGAAGGGGGGCTACACCTTC. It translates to CASSYSKVKGGYTF.

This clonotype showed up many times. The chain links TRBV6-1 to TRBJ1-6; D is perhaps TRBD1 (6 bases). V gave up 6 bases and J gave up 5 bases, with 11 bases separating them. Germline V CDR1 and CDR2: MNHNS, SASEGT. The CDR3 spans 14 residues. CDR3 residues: CASRTGTNNSPLHF. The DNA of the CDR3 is TGTGCCAGCAGAACCGGGACAAATAATTCACCCCTCCACTTT.

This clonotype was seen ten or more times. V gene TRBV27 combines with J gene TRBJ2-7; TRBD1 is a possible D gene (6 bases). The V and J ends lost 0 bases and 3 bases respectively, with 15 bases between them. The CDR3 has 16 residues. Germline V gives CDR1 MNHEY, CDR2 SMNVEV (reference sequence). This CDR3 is CASSLSTGTTNYEQYF. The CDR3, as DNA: TGTGCCAGCAGTTTATCGACCGGGACAACCAACTACGAGCAGTACTTC.

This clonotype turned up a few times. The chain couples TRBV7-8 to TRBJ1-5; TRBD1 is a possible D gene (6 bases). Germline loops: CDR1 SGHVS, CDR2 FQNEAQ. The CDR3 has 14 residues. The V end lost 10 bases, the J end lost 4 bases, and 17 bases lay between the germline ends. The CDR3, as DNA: TGTGCCACCAACGAAGTAGGGGGTAATCAGCCCCAGCATTTT. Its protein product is CATNEVGGNQPQHF.

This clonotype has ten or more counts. The CDR3 nucleotides are TGTGCCAGCAGGGGACTAGCGATCTATATCACAGATACGCAGTATTTT. Encoded protein: CASRGLAIYITDTQYF. The rearrangement uses TRBV6-2 or TRBV6-3 and TRBJ2-3; 10 bases fit TRBD2. The junction had 8 bases not matched to a gene; V was cut back by 6 bases and J by 2 bases. There are 16 residues in the CDR3. Per germline, CDR1 MNHEY and CDR2 SVGEGT.

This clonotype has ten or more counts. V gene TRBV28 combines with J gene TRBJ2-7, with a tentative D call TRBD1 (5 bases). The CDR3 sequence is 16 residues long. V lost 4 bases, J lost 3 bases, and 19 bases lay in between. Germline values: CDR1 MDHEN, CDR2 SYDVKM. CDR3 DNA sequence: TGTGCCAGCAGTTCAGGGAATAGGTTGAGAGTCTACGAGCAGTACTTC. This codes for CASSSGNRLRVYEQYF.

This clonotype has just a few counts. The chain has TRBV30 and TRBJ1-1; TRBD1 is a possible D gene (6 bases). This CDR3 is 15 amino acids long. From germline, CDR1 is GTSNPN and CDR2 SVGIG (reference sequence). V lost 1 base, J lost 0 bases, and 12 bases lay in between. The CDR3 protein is CAWSDRDLMNTEAFF. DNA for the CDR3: TGTGCCTGGAGTGACAGGGACCTTATGAACACTGAAGCTTTCTTT.

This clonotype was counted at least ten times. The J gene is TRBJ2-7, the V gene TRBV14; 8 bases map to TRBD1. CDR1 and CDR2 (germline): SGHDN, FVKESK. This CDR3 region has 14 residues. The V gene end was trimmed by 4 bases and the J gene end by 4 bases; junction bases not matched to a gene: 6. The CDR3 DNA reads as TGTGCCAGCAGCCGGGACAGGAGGGTGTACGAGCAGTACTTC. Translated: CASSRDRRVYEQYF.

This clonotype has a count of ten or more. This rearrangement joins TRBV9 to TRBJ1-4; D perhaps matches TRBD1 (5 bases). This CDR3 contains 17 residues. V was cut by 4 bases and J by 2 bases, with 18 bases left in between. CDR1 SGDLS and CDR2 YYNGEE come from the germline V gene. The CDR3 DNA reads TGTGCCAGCAGCATGAGTCAGGGTATCGGCACTAATGAAAAACTGTTTTTT. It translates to CASSMSQGIGTNEKLFF.

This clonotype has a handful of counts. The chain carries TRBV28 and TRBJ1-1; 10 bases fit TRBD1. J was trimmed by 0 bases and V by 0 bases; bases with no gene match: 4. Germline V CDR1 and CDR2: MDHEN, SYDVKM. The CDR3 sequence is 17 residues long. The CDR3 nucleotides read TGTGCCAGCAGTTTATGGGGGACAGGGGCCATGAACACTGAAGCTTTCTTT. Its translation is CASSLWGTGAMNTEAFF. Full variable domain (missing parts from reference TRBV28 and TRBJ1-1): DVKVTQSSRYLVKRTGEKVFLECVQDMDHENMFWYRQDPGLGLRLIYFSYDVKMKEKGDIPEGYSVSREKKERFSLILESASTNQTSMYLCASSLWGTGAMNTEAFFGQGTRLTVV.

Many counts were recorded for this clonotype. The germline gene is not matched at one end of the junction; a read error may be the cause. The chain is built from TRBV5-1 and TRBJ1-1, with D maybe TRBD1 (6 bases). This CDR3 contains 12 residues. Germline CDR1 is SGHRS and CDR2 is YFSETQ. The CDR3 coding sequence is TGTGCCAGCGGACAGTCGAACACTGAAGCTTTCTTT. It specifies CASGQSNTEAFF.

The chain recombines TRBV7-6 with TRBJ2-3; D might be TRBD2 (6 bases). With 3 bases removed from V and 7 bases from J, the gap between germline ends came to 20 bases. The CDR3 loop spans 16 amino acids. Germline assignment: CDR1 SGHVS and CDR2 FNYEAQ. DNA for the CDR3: TGTGCCAGCAGCTTTGGGGACGGGAGCAAATTGAATACGCAGTATTTT. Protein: CASSFGDGSKLNTQYF.

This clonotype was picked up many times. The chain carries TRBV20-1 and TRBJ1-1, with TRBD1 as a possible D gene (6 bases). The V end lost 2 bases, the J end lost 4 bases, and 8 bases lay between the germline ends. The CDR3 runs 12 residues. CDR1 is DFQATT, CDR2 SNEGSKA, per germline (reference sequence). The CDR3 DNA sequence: TGCAGTGCTAGACAACAGGGCACTGAAGCTTTCTTT. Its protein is CSARQQGTEAFF.

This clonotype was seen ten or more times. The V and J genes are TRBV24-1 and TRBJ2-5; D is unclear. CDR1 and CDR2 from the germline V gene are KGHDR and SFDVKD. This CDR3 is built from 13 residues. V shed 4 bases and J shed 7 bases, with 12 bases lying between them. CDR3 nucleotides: TGTGCCACCAGTGAGGTATCTTCAGGGACCCAGTACTTC. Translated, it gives CATSEVSSGTQYF.

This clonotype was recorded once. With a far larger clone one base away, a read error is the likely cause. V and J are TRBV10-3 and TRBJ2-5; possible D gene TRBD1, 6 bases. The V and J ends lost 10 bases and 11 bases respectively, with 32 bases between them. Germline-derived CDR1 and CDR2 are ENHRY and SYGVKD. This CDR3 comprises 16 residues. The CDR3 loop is CATQGLDGHSYNEQYF. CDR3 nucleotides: TGTGCCACCCAGGGGCTGGACGGCCACTCCTACAATGAGCAGTACTTC.

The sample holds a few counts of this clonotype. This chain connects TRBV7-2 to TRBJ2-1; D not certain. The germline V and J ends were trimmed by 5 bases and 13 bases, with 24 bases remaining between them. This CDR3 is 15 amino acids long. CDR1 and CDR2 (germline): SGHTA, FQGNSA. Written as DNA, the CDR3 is TGTGCCAGCAGCCCGTTACCCTCGCAGGTTTCTAATCAGTTCTTC. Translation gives CASSPLPSQVSNQFF.

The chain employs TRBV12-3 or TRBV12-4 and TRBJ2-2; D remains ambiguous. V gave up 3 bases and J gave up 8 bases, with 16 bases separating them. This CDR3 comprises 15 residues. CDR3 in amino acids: CASSFFAALTGELFF. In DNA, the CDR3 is TGTGCCAGCAGTTTTTTCGCGGCCTTGACTGGGGAGCTGTTTTTT.

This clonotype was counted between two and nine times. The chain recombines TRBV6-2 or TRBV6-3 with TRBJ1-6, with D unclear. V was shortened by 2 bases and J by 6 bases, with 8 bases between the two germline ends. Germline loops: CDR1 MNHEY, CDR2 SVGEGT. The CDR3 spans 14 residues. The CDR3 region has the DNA TGTGCCAGCAGTTACGTACAGAGTAATTCACCCCTCCACTTT. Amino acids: CASSYVQSNSPLHF.